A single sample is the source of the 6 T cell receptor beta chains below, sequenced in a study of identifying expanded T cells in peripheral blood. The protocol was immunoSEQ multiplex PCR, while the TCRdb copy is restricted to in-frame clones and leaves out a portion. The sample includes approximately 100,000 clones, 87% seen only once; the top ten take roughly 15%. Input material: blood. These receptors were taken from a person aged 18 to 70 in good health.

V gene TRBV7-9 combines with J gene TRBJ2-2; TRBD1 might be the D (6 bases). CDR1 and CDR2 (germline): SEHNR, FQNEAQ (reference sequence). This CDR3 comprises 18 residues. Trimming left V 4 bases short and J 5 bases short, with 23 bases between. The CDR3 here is CASSSPTSQGMGTGELFF. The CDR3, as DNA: TGTGCCAGCAGCTCCCCTACTAGTCAGGGGATGGGGACCGGGGAGCTGTTTTTT.

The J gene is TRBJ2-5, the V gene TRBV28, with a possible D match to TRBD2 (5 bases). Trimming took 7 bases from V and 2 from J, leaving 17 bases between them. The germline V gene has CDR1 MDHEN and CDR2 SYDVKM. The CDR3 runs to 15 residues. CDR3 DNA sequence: TGTGCCAGCATCAAACCCGGAGGCCCTCAAGAGACCCAGTACTTC. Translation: CASIKPGGPQETQYF.

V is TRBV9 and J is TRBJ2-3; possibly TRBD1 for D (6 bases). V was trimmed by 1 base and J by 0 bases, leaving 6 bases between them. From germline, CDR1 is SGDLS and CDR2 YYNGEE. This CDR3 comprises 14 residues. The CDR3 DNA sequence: TGTGCCAGCAGCGTAAGGGGGAGCACAGATACGCAGTATTTT. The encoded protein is CASSVRGSTDTQYF.

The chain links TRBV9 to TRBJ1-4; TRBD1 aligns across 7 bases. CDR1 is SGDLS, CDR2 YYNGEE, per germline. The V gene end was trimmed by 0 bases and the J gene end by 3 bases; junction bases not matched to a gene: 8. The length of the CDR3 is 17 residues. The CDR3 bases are TGTGCCAGCAGCGTAGACCACAGGGGCTTGGCTAATGAAAAACTGTTTTTT. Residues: CASSVDHRGLANEKLFF. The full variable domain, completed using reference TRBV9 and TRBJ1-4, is DSGVTQTPKHLITATGQRVTLRCSPRSGDLSVYWYQQSLDQGLQFLIQYYNGEERAKGNILERFSAQQFPDLHSELNLSSLELGDSALYFCASSVDHRGLANEKLFFGSGTQLSVL.

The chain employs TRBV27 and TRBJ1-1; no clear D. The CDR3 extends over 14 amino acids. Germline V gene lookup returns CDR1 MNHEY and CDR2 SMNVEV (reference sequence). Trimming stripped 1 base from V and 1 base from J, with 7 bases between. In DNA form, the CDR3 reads TGTGCCAGCAGTTTATGGGCAGGGAACACTGAAGCTTTCTTT. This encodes CASSLWAGNTEAFF.

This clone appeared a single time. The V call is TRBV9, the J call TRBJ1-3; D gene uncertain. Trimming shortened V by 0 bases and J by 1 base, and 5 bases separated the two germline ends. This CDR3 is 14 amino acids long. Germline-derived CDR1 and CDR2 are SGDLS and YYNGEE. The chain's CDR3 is CASSVEGSGNTIYF. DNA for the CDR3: TGTGCCAGCAGCGTAGAGGGTTCTGGAAACACCATATATTTT.